The subject of this entry is one TCR beta chain. As yet, its antigen is unknown. This sample is drawn from a study of cytomegalovirus exposure and HLA in healthy donors. Points from the study as a whole: Roughly 170 TCR beta chains were listed as cytomegalovirus-associated.

CDR1 is MDHEN, CDR2 SYDVKM, per germline. The CDR3 has 16 amino acids. V lost 2 bases, J lost 7 bases, and 6 bases stayed unmatched. Assay used: immunoSEQ multiplex PCR; TCRdb lists only in-frame clones, some missing. Among some 200,000 clones, 86% were seen once, and the ten largest hold 7.2%. The sequence came from a man aged 30-40 years in good health and CMV-seropositive. The sequencing input was PBMCs. The V call is TRBV28, the J call TRBJ2-2; TRBD2 matches 11 bases. The CDR3, as DNA: TGTGCCAGCAGTTTAGGGCTAGCGGGAGGCCTCGGGGAGCTGTTTTTT. As protein: CASSLGLAGGLGELFF.